These 3 T cell receptor beta chains share one sample of origin, sequenced in a study of regulatory T cells in long-lasting Graves disease. The authors built TCR beta libraries using iRepertoire HTBI primers and Arm-PCR of CDR3 regions. TCRdb recomputed calls from the multiplex PCR reads with MiXCR, one row per CDR3 protein. The sample yields roughly 510,000 distinct CDR3 sequences, around 16% seen once. Time point indicated: newly diagnosed GD, antithyroid drugs for less than 3 months. Following extraction of RNA from PBMCs, that RNA was used to make the TCR library. The same sample was also used in a study of T cells in Graves' hyperthyroidism and ophthalmopathy.

This specimen was peripheral blood mononuclear cells (PBMCs), taken at new diagnosis, from a patient treated with antithyroid drugs. These receptors came from a man between 18 and 29 years old with Graves disease.

The chain employs TRBV2 and TRBJ1-4; TRBD1 agrees at 8 bases. V shed 3 bases, J shed 0 bases, and the junction held 12 bases outside the gene matches. The CDR3 loop spans 19 amino acids. Germline V gene data show CDR1 as SNHLY and CDR2 as FYNNEI. CDR3 sequence: CASSEARDRITATNEKLFF. The CDR3, as DNA: TGTGCCAGCAGTGAGGCTCGGGACAGGATTACTGCAACTAATGAAAAACTGTTTTTT.

The chain combines TRBV6-1 with TRBJ1-5, with D maybe TRBD1 (6 bases). Germline CDR1 reads MNHNS; CDR2 reads SASEGT. V gave up 6 bases and J gave up 0 bases, with 9 bases separating them. The CDR3 is 14 residues long. This chain's CDR3 is CASRGHFSNQPQHF. CDR3 coding DNA: TGTGCCAGCAGGGGACATTTTAGCAATCAGCCCCAGCATTTT.

In its sample, this clonotype was seen a few times. The rearrangement joins TRBV20-1 to TRBJ1-4, with unresolved D. V lost 6 bases and J lost 5, with 7 bases in between. The length of the CDR3 is 11 residues. Germline values: CDR1 DFQATT, CDR2 SNEGSKA (reference sequence). The CDR3 here is CSARSNEKLFF. CDR3 DNA sequence: TGCAGTGCACGCTCGAATGAAAAACTGTTTTTT.